Below are 23 T cell receptor beta chains sequenced from a single sample in a study of T cell changes during pregnancy in multiple sclerosis. The data were produced by immunoSEQ multiplex PCR, yet TCRdb's version contains in-frame clones alone and is incomplete. The table has 70,000 to 95,000 clones, 93% seen once. The sequencing used peripheral blood, collected in the second trimester of pregnancy. The receptor set was obtained from a female donor with multiple sclerosis, enrolled in a pregnancy study.

J is TRBJ2-1 and V is TRBV9; the match to TRBD2 covers 12 bases. There are 18 residues in the CDR3. V was pared by 4 bases and J by 0 bases, with 8 bases of the junction left unmatched. Germline CDR1 is SGDLS and CDR2 is YYNGEE. The CDR3 is CASSPTTSGGSSYNEQFF. The CDR3 nucleotides read TGTGCCAGCAGCCCCACCACTAGCGGGGGGAGCTCCTACAATGAGCAGTTCTTC.

CDR3 sequence (DNA): TGTGCCAGCAGTTACGGGACAGGAGGTTACGAGCAGTACTTC. As protein: CASSYGTGGYEQYF. This rearrangement joins TRBV7-3 to TRBJ2-7; 8 bases are shared with TRBD1. V was clipped by 6 bases and J by 4 bases; unmatched bases: 8. The CDR3 covers 14 residues. CDR1 SGHTA and CDR2 FQGTGA come from the germline V gene.

V usage is TRBV4-1 and J usage is TRBJ2-7; possibly TRBD1 for D (6 bases). The V gene lost 4 bases and the J gene lost 4 bases, with 17 bases spanning the gap. This CDR3 has 15 residues. CDR1 and CDR2 from the germline V gene are MGHRA and YSYEKL. The CDR3 bases are TGCGCCAGCAGCCTCGCCACAGGGAAGGAGTACGAGCAGTACTTC. Translated, it gives CASSLATGKEYEQYF.

V gene TRBV11-2 combines with J gene TRBJ1-2, with D perhaps matching TRBD1 (6 bases). This CDR3 has 15 amino acids. Germline CDR1 and CDR2: SGHAT and FQNNGV. V dropped 6 bases and J dropped 2 bases, with 16 bases sitting between them. The CDR3 sequence is CASRITGSFNYGYTF. In DNA form, the CDR3 reads TGTGCCAGCAGAATTACAGGGAGTTTCAACTATGGCTACACCTTC.

The chain carries TRBV5-1 and TRBJ2-2; no clear D gene. The V end lost 2 bases, the J end lost 1 base, and 12 bases lay between the germline ends. CDR3 size: 16 residues. The germline CDR1 and CDR2 sequences are SGHRS and YFSETQ. CDR3 protein: CASSFLTTKNTGELFF. The CDR3 DNA reads TGCGCCAGCAGCTTTCTGACAACCAAGAACACCGGGGAGCTGTTTTTT.

The chain carries TRBV2 and TRBJ2-5, with 8 bases lining up with TRBD1. Trimming took 1 base from V and 3 from J; bases not matched to a gene: 10. Germline V gene sequence: CDR1 SNHLY, CDR2 FYNNEI. This CDR3 is 17 amino acids long. For the CDR3, the DNA is TGTGCCAGCAGTGAAGAGATAACCGGGACAGGAGAAGAGACCCAGTACTTC. Translating it yields CASSEEITGTGEETQYF.

The chain uses TRBV19 and TRBJ1-2, with D maybe TRBD1 (5 bases). Trimming removed 3 bases from V and 2 bases from J, with 10 bases in between. Germline values: CDR1 LNHDA, CDR2 SQIVND (reference sequence). CDR3 length: 14 amino acids. Here the CDR3 reads CASSMQGPNYGYTF. Here the CDR3 DNA reads TGTGCCAGTAGTATGCAGGGCCCCAACTATGGCTACACCTTC.

CDR3 loop: CASSDGTAGGDEQFF. CDR3 nucleotides: TGTGCCAGCAGCGACGGGACCGCGGGGGGAGATGAGCAGTTCTTC. The chain couples TRBV6-4 to TRBJ2-1; 8 nucleotides line up with TRBD2. The CDR3 totals 15 residues. V was pared by 6 bases and J by 8 bases, with 12 bases of the junction left unmatched. CDR1 is MRHNA, CDR2 SNTAGT, per germline.

V is TRBV21-1 and J is TRBJ2-7; TRBD2, as called in the table, went unchecked against the DNA. TRBV21-1 is labeled a pseudogene. The CDR3 consists of 15 residues. For the CDR3, the DNA is TGTGCCAGCAGTTTCGCCGGGACTAGCGGTTACGAGCAGTACTTC. Amino acids: CASSFAGTSGYEQYF.

The genes are TRBV6-5 and TRBJ1-1, with TRBD1 matching over 9 bases. Looked up from germline, CDR1 is MNHEY and CDR2 is SVGAGI. J lost 2 bases, V lost 10 bases, and 8 bases had no gene match. This CDR3 region has 14 residues. CDR3 loop: CAIGQGFANTEAFF. The CDR3, as DNA: TGTGCCATCGGACAGGGGTTCGCCAACACTGAAGCTTTCTTT.

Notes on this clone: The germline gene is not matched at one end of the junction; a read error may be the cause. CDR3 sequence: CASRYSGAVNTEAFF. CDR3 coding DNA: TGTGCCAGCAGGTACTCAGGGGCCGTGAACACTGAAGCTTTCTTT. The chain couples TRBV6-5 to TRBJ1-1; D is perhaps TRBD1 (6 bases). Germline V CDR1 and CDR2: MNHEY, SVGAGI. This CDR3 is built from 15 residues.

The gene calls are TRBV5-1 and TRBJ2-7; 11 nucleotides agree with TRBD1. The CDR3 is made up of 14 amino acids. CDR1 is SGHRS and CDR2 is YFSETQ in the germline V gene. Germline trimming cut 4 bases from V and 3 bases from J; bases unmatched to any gene: 3. The CDR3 DNA reads TGCGCCAGCAGCCCCGGGACAGGGGGCTACGAGCAGTACTTC. This encodes CASSPGTGGYEQYF.

V and J are TRBV5-4 and TRBJ2-7, with 7 positions matching TRBD1. Germline V gene data show CDR1 as SGHNT and CDR2 as YYREEE (reference sequence). The CDR3 sequence is 15 residues long. V lost 3 bases, J lost 6 bases, and 12 bases stayed unmatched. The CDR3 DNA is TGTGCCAGCAGCTCGACAGGGACCGCAATCTCCGAGCAGTACTTC. Amino acid sequence: CASSSTGTAISEQYF.

The V gene is TRBV28, the J gene TRBJ1-6, with D uncertain. The CDR3 spans 15 residues. Germline values: CDR1 MDHEN, CDR2 SYDVKM. The V end was cut by 2 bases, the J end by 2 bases, with 7 bases between. CDR3 loop: CASSLEGAYNSPLHF. The CDR3 nucleotides are TGTGCCAGCAGTTTAGAGGGTGCCTATAATTCACCCCTCCACTTT.

The rearrangement joins TRBV6-1 to TRBJ2-5, with TRBD2 matching over 10 bases. The V gene's germline CDR1 is MNHNS and CDR2 SASEGT. The V segment lost 4 bases and the J segment 4 bases; nucleotides outside the gene matches: 9. This CDR3 comprises 16 residues. CDR3 protein: CASSGDTGTSVETQYF. The CDR3 nucleotides read TGTGCCAGCAGTGGAGACACCGGGACTAGCGTAGAGACCCAGTACTTC.

As regards this clone: This sample also contains other DNA sequences that code for the same CDR3. This chain connects TRBV9 to TRBJ2-7, with TRBD2 as a possible D gene (5 bases). There are 13 residues in the CDR3. CDR1 SGDLS and CDR2 YYNGEE come from the germline V gene. Trimming took 2 bases from V and 5 from J, leaving 11 bases between them. CDR3 region: CASSVAAGNEQYF. CDR3 nucleotide sequence: TGTGCCAGCAGCGTCGCGGCGGGCAACGAGCAGTACTTC.

V usage is TRBV5-1 and J usage is TRBJ1-4, with 9 bases fitting TRBD1. The ends lost 2 bases at V and 6 bases at J; junction bases unmatched: 8. The length of the CDR3 is 16 residues. Germline V gene lookup returns CDR1 SGHRS and CDR2 YFSETQ. In DNA, the CDR3 is TGCGCCAGCAGCTTTTATGGGACAGGGCGGGATGAAAAACTGTTTTTT. Its protein is CASSFYGTGRDEKLFF. The full variable domain, with the rest looked up from reference TRBV5-1 and TRBJ1-4, is KAGVTQTPRYLIKTRGQQVTLSCSPISGHRSVSWYQQTPGQGLQFLFEYFSETQRNKGNFPGRFSGRQFSNSRSEMNVSTLELGDSALYLCASSFYGTGRDEKLFFGSGTQLSVL.

Written as DNA, the CDR3 is TGTGCCAGCAGCTTAAGCTATAGCAATCAGCCCCAGCATTTT. The encoded protein is CASSLSYSNQPQHF. The rearrangement links TRBV5-6 to TRBJ1-5; the D is unclear. Germline V gives CDR1 SGHDT, CDR2 YYEEEE. The CDR3 is 14 residues long. The V gene lost 2 bases and the J gene lost 0 bases, with 6 bases spanning the gap.

The gene calls are TRBV5-4 and TRBJ1-1, with TRBD1 matching 10 bases. The CDR3 has 17 amino acids. The V gene end was trimmed by 4 bases and the J gene end by 1 base; junction bases not matched to a gene: 10. Per the germline V gene, CDR1 is SGHNT and CDR2 is YYREEE (reference sequence). The CDR3 bases are TGTGCCAGCAGCCAAGTGGGACAGGGGAGTCGGAACACTGAAGCTTTCTTT. Residues: CASSQVGQGSRNTEAFF.

The chain employs TRBV6-1 and TRBJ2-6, with D possibly matching TRBD1 (5 bases). The V end lost 7 bases, the J end lost 2 bases, and 9 bases lay between the germline ends. CDR1 and CDR2 (germline): MNHNS, SASEGT. This CDR3 spans 14 amino acids. CDR3 DNA: TGTGCCAGCAATGGACAAACTGGGGCCAACGTCCTGACTTTC. Residues: CASNGQTGANVLTF.

The chain links TRBV6-5 to TRBJ2-1, with 14 bases fitting TRBD2. CDR1 is MNHEY and CDR2 is SVGAGI in the germline V gene. The V gene end was trimmed by 2 bases and the J gene end by 6 bases; junction bases not matched to a gene: 0. CDR3 length equals 15 residues. The CDR3 loop is CASSYGTSGGNEQFF. The CDR3 DNA follows: TGTGCCAGCAGTTACGGGACTAGCGGGGGCAATGAGCAGTTCTTC.

A single count supports this clone. This chain connects TRBV2 to TRBJ1-2, with D uncertain. This CDR3 is built from 11 residues. Trimming left V 7 bases short and J 5 bases short, with 8 bases between. Germline loops: CDR1 SNHLY, CDR2 FYNNEI. CDR3: CASTEIYGYTF. The DNA for the CDR3 is TGTGCCAGCACAGAAATTTATGGCTACACCTTC. Based on the CDR3 plus reference TRBV2 and TRBJ1-2, the full variable domain is EPEVTQTPSHQVTQMGQEVILRCVPISNHLYFYWYRQILGQKVEFLVSFYNNEISEKSEIFDDQFSVERPDGSNFTLKIRSTKLEDSAMYFCASTEIYGYTFGSGTRLTVV.

The J gene is TRBJ1-5, the V gene TRBV5-1; 7 bases are a match to TRBD1. V was pared by 0 bases and J by 0 bases, with 0 bases of the junction left unmatched. The length of the CDR3 is 15 residues. CDR1 is SGHRS and CDR2 is YFSETQ in the germline V gene. Here the CDR3 DNA reads TGCGCCAGCAGCTTGGAGGGGGCTAGCAATCAGCCCCAGCATTTT. It is translated as CASSLEGASNQPQHF.